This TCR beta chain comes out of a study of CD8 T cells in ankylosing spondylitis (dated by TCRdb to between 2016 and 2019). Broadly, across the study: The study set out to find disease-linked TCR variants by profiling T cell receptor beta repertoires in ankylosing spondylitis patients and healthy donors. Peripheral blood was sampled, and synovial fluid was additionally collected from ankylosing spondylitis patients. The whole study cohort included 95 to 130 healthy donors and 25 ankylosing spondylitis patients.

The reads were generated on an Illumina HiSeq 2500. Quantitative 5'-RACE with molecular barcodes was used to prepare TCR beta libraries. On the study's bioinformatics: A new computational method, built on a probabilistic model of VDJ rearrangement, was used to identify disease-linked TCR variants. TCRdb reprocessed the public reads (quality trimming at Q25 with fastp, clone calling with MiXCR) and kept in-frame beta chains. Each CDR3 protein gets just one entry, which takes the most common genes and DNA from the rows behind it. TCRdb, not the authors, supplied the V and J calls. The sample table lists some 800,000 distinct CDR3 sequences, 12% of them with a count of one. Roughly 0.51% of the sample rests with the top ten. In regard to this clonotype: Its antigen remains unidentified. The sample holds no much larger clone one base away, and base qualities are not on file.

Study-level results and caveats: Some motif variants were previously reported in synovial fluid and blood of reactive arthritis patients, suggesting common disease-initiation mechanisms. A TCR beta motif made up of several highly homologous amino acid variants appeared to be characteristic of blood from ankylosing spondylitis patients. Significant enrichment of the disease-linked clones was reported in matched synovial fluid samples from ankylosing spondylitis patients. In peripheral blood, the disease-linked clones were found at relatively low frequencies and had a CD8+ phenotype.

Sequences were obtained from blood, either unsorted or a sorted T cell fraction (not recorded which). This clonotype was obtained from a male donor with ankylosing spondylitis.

The CDR3 is CSAITQSTDTQYF. The bases are TGCAGTGCTATAACGCAGAGCACAGATACGCAGTATTTT. The rearranged segments are TRBV20-1 and TRBJ2-3; the D gene identity is not certain. At the junction V is shortened by 4 bases and J by 0 bases, with 8 bases in between. CDR1 DFQATT and CDR2 SNEGSKA were looked up in the germline V gene (reference sequence). The CDR3 numbers 13 residues from cysteine through phenylalanine. CDR3 DNA is the only sequence kept; it has 39 bases, read in frame from the first base.